The 11 T cell receptor beta chains given below trace back to one sample, sequenced in a study of T cells after yellow fever vaccination. In TCRdb, the 5' RACE reads were re-called with MiXCR into one record per CDR3 protein. This table has 65,000 to 70,000 distinct CDR3 sequences, approximately 5.9% appearing once. The sample consisted of CD4+ T cells sorted from PBMCs, taken more than 13 days after the first yellow fever vaccination. Receptors were obtained from a man aged 18 to 35 who received the YFV17D yellow fever vaccine.

This clonotype showed up many times. This sequence joins TRBV7-2 and TRBJ2-3, with TRBD1 matching 8 bases. The V and J ends lost 4 bases and 2 bases, in that order; junction bases with no gene match: 2. The CDR3 totals 14 residues. Germline-derived CDR1 and CDR2 are SGHTA and FQGNSA. CDR3 amino acids: CASSSTGDTDTQYF. CDR3 DNA: TGTGCCAGCAGCTCGACAGGGGACACAGATACGCAGTATTTT. Complete variable domain (other parts from reference TRBV7-2 and TRBJ2-3): GAGVSQSPSNKVTEKGKDVELRCDPISGHTALYWYRQSLGQGLEFLIYFQGNSAPDKSGLPSDRFSAERTGGSVSTLTIQRTQQEDSAVYLCASSSTGDTDTQYFGPGTRLTVL.

This clonotype was counted ten times or more. V usage is TRBV29-1 and J usage is TRBJ1-1; D not resolved. Trimming removed 4 bases from V and 0 bases from J, with 6 bases in between. CDR1 and CDR2 (germline): SQVTM, ANQGSEA. This CDR3 contains 12 residues. In nucleotides, the CDR3 is TGCAGCGTTGTCACCATGAACACTGAAGCTTTCTTT. This encodes CSVVTMNTEAFF.

This clonotype was recorded at least ten times. The chain couples TRBV30 to TRBJ2-7, with unresolved D. Germline V CDR1 and CDR2: GTSNPN, SVGIG (reference sequence). This CDR3 spans 12 amino acids. Trimming took off 4 bases at V and 5 bases at J, with 12 bases between the two ends. The CDR3 coding sequence is TGTGCCTGGAATGGGTTGGGAAACGAGCAGTACTTC. Its protein is CAWNGLGNEQYF.

Ten or more counts support this clonotype. V and J are TRBV29-1 and TRBJ1-4, with D hard to call. CDR3 size: 14 residues. V was shortened by 7 bases and J by 4 bases, with 16 bases between the two germline ends. Looked up from germline, CDR1 is SQVTM and CDR2 is ANQGSEA. The CDR3 nucleotides read TGCAGCGCAAATGTCGGCGGCCGTAATGAAAAACTGTTTTTT. Its protein is CSANVGGRNEKLFF.

This clonotype occurred many times. The rearrangement links TRBV5-1 to TRBJ2-1; 10 bases are shared with TRBD2. The CDR3 spans 15 residues. Per the germline V gene, CDR1 is SGHRS and CDR2 is YFSETQ. V was pared by 5 bases and J by 3 bases, with 5 bases of the junction left unmatched. Here the CDR3 DNA reads TGCGCCAGCAGGTCCTTAGCGGGGGGCTACAATGAGCAGTTCTTC. It specifies CASRSLAGGYNEQFF.

In this sample, this clonotype turned up many times. V usage is TRBV20-1 and J usage is TRBJ1-3; D remains unclear. With 2 bases removed from V and 5 bases from J, the gap between germline ends came to 10 bases. This CDR3 comprises 13 residues. Germline-derived CDR1 and CDR2 are DFQATT and SNEGSKA (reference sequence). This CDR3 reads CSARHPSRNTIYF. CDR3 nucleotide sequence: TGCAGTGCTAGACACCCATCCAGAAACACCATATATTTT.

This clonotype has ten or more counts. This chain joins TRBV4-1 and TRBJ2-4; no clear D. This CDR3 has 14 amino acids. The germline V gene encodes CDR1 MGHRA and CDR2 YSYEKL. Trimming cost V 1 base and J 1 base, with 5 bases left between them. The CDR3 region is CASSQVLAKNIQYF. In DNA form, the CDR3 reads TGCGCCAGCAGCCAAGTTCTTGCCAAAAACATTCAGTACTTC.

This clonotype was seen repeatedly, ten times or more. The chain is built from TRBV7-8 and TRBJ2-5; D gene uncertain. V gave up 1 base and J gave up 8 bases, with 8 bases separating them. The CDR3 is made up of 12 amino acids. CDR1 SGHVS and CDR2 FQNEAQ come from the germline V gene. CDR3 sequence (DNA): TGTGCCAGCAGCTTAGTGGAGAACACCCAGTACTTC. Translating gives CASSLVENTQYF.

For this clonotype: With a much larger clone just one base away, this may be a read error. The chain has TRBV10-3 and TRBJ2-5; D may be TRBD1 (5 bases). The CDR3 totals 13 residues. V dropped 4 bases and J dropped 5 bases, with 11 bases sitting between them. The germline V gene encodes CDR1 ENHRY and CDR2 SYGVKD. The CDR3 coding sequence is TGTGCCATCAGTGCCTTAGGGGTGGAGACCCAGTACTTC. Amino acids: CAISALGVETQYF.

This clonotype was recorded many times. This chain links TRBV5-5 with TRBJ2-3; 9 bases line up with TRBD2. J was trimmed by 5 bases and V by 3 bases; bases with no gene match: 13. Germline V CDR1 and CDR2: SGHKS, YYEKEE (reference sequence). This CDR3 contains 17 residues. The CDR3 is CASSSRLLAGGQDTQYF. As DNA, the CDR3 is TGTGCCAGCAGCTCTCGGCTCTTGGCGGGGGGGCAAGATACGCAGTATTTT.

This clonotype was counted at least ten times. The V call is TRBV20-1, the J call TRBJ1-2; no reliable D call. Germline CDR1 is DFQATT and CDR2 is SNEGSKA (reference sequence). This CDR3 is 13 amino acids long. Trimming pared 2 bases from V and 0 bases from J, leaving 7 bases between. CDR3 DNA sequence: TGCAGTGCTAGATCCTCAGCTAACTATGGCTACACCTTC. Translation gives CSARSSANYGYTF.